This T cell receptor beta chain was sequenced during a study of a mutant IDH1 vaccine in newly diagnosed glioma. About the research overall: Treated patients showed a male proportion of around 62%, a female proportion of about 40%, and a mean age of roughly 40 years. Patients arrived already treated with radiotherapy, temozolomide, or both, most having had both.

Germline CDR1 SEHNR, CDR2 FQNEAQ (reference sequence). The length of the CDR3 is 19 residues. The V gene end was trimmed by 2 bases and the J gene end by 0 bases; junction bases not matched to a gene: 10. The sample's time point: baseline, week 1 (first vaccination visit). As for treatment: pre-vaccination baseline after standard-of-care therapy. Study results and limitations: Researchers report vaccine-induced immune responses in roughly 93% of patients. Pseudoprogression seemed unrelated to changes in top peripheral T cell clonotypes.

Comments on this clone: Its cognate antigen is unknown.

Repertoires were generated with immunoSEQ multiplex PCR, while TCRdb's copy carries only in-frame clones and drops some. The table lists 20,000 to 25,000 clones, roughly nine tenths of them singletons. The receptor's source is a man aged 25 to 40 with glioma. Here the sequenced sample was PBMCs, taken from a glioma patient treated with radiotherapy, temozolomide or both. The chain recombines TRBV7-9 with TRBJ1-3, with TRBD1 matching 10 bases. The CDR3 DNA reads as TGTGCCAGCAGCTTATGGGGGACAGGGGAATCCCTCTCTGGAAACACCATATATTTT. Encoded protein: CASSLWGTGESLSGNTIYF.